This T cell receptor (beta chain) was identified in a study of shared clonotypes between healthy human individuals. In the study overall: Per donor, CD8 memory used one plate, CD8 naive used two, CD4 memory used three and CD4 naive used three. General study findings and limits: Rarefaction gave evidence that sorted-subset sequencing remained incomplete despite large depth. Naive subsets generally had larger estimated richness than memory subsets. Shared clonotypes: about 5.3% naive CD4, around 3.5% naive CD8, under 2.5% memory CD4, about 0.41% memory CD8.

The germline CDR1 and CDR2 sequences are LGHNA and YNFKEQ. The CDR3 consists of 14 residues. V lost 1 base to trimming and J lost 5 bases; unmatched junction nucleotides: 1. Naive CD8 cells comprised CD45RO-negative, CCR7-positively selected cells, excluding terminally differentiated effector memory CD45RA+ cells. This clone has more than one count but fewer than ten. Its specificity is not known. Clones were sequenced by immunoSEQ multiplex PCR, and TCRdb holds only the in-frame ones, with some missing. The profile shows hundreds of thousands of clones, around 92% of them singletons. The sequencing input was naive CD8+ T cells sorted from blood. The genes are TRBV4-2 and TRBJ2-7, with TRBD1 matching over 11 bases. This TCR was sampled from a man aged 30-40 years in good health. The CDR3 region is CASSQGTGGNEQYF. The CDR3, as DNA: TGTGCCAGCAGCCAAGGGACAGGGGGCAACGAGCAGTACTTC.